This TCR beta chain appears in the sequencing data of a study of T cell clonotyping in hematopoietic cell transplantation. Overall study findings and caveats: Recipient TCR diversity dropped after transplant; expanded clonotypes rose from day 30 to 180.

Sample time point: recipient sample about 28 days before transplant, after cytoreduction. This CDR3 contains 14 residues. V lost 4 bases, J lost 0 bases, and 8 bases lay in between. Germline V CDR1 and CDR2: SGHDT, YYEEEE. Libraries were prepared by immunoSEQ multiplex PCR; TCRdb keeps only in-frame clonotypes and omits some of them. The sample comprises about 80,000 clones, almost 97% of which are singletons, and roughly 1.7% rests with the top ten. A note on this clone: Its matching antigen is unknown.

Sequencing used peripheral blood mononuclear cells, obtained before stem cell transplant. The clonotype originates from a woman aged 45-59 years with acute myeloid leukemia. Some clones in this sample may be carry-over from other donors' samples. The chain joins TRBV5-6 to TRBJ1-3, with D possibly being TRBD1 (6 bases). The CDR3 reads CASSRGGSGNTIYF. The CDR3 DNA reads as TGTGCCAGCAGCCGAGGGGGCTCTGGAAACACCATATATTTT.